The 29 T cell receptor beta chains below come from one sample, sequenced in a study of human T cells and chemical hapten exposure. TCRdb called the RACE reads again in MiXCR, with one record for every CDR3 protein. The profile shows tens of thousands of distinct CDR3 sequences, 11% of them singletons. The time point is: patch test 2, 6 weeks after DPC sensitization. Treatment indicated: therapeutic diphenylcyclopropenone sensitization with weekly scalp DPC. Material: whole blood, obtained in connection with sensitization to the hapten diphenylcyclopropenone (DPC). Source of these receptors: a man aged 40-49 years with alopecia areata. Some clones in this sample may be carry-over from other donors' samples.

The chain links TRBV7-2 to TRBJ2-2, with D tentatively TRBD2 (6 bases). This CDR3 contains 14 residues. Trimming took 5 bases from V and 8 from J, leaving 15 bases between them. Germline lookup yields CDR1 SGHTA and CDR2 FQGNSA. The DNA for the CDR3 is TGTGCCAGCAGCCCCTTGTCCGGGAGTGGGGAGCTGTTTTTT. It encodes CASSPLSGSGELFF.

Ten or more counts support this clonotype. The gene calls are TRBV20-1 and TRBJ1-5; 9 bases map to TRBD1. J lost 3 bases, V lost 3 bases, and 6 bases had no gene match. This CDR3 contains 15 residues. Per the germline V gene, CDR1 is DFQATT and CDR2 is SNEGSKA (reference sequence). In DNA form, the CDR3 reads TGCAGTGCTAGTGGGGGACAGGGTATCAATCAGCCCCAGCATTTT. Translating it yields CSASGGQGINQPQHF.

This clonotype came up many times. The rearrangement joins TRBV9 to TRBJ2-1, with D maybe TRBD2 (5 bases). The germline gives CDR1 SGDLS, CDR2 YYNGEE. Trimming pared 0 bases from V and 9 bases from J, leaving 7 bases between. This CDR3 has 12 residues. The CDR3 DNA is TGTGCCAGCAGCGTAGGTGAGGGTGAGCAGTTCTTC. It codes for CASSVGEGEQFF.

This clonotype appeared once. The V and J genes are TRBV4-2 and TRBJ2-7, with D maybe TRBD2 (5 bases). This CDR3 is 16 amino acids long. The germline CDR1 and CDR2 sequences are LGHNA and YNFKEQ. V gave up 0 bases and J gave up 2 bases, with 14 bases separating them. The CDR3 loop reads CASSQDLEAATYEQYF. The CDR3, as DNA: TGTGCCAGCAGCCAAGATTTGGAGGCGGCTACCTACGAGCAGTACTTC.

This clonotype was found a few times. The chain employs TRBV20-1 and TRBJ2-3; 11 nucleotides line up with TRBD2. The germline gives CDR1 DFQATT, CDR2 SNEGSKA (reference sequence). CDR3 length equals 18 residues. The ends lost 3 bases at V and 3 bases at J; junction bases unmatched: 14. The CDR3 bases are TGCAGTGCTAGGAGCAGGGTGGTACTAGCGGGAGTTACAGATACGCAGTATTTT. Its protein product is CSARSRVVLAGVTDTQYF.

This sequence joins TRBV7-2 and TRBJ2-6; D uncertain. Trimming cost V 5 bases and J 2 bases, with 10 bases left between them. This CDR3 region has 15 residues. Germline V gives CDR1 SGHTA, CDR2 FQGNSA. CDR3 amino acids: CASSLDETGANVLTF. CDR3 nucleotides: TGTGCCAGCAGCCTGGACGAGACTGGGGCCAACGTCCTGACTTTC.

This clonotype was observed many times. This chain uses TRBV3-1 with TRBJ1-1; TRBD1 might be the D (6 bases). The V gene lost 3 bases and the J gene lost 4 bases, with 9 bases spanning the gap. The CDR3 covers 13 residues. Germline V CDR1 and CDR2: LGHDT, YNNKEL (reference sequence). As DNA, the CDR3 is TGTGCCAGCAGCCATCTCAGGGGCACTGAAGCTTTCTTT. Translated: CASSHLRGTEAFF.

The gene calls are TRBV5-1 and TRBJ1-2; D is perhaps TRBD1 (5 bases). The CDR3 is 12 residues long. Germline V gene lookup returns CDR1 SGHRS and CDR2 YFSETQ. V was clipped by 1 base and J by 9 bases, with 10 bases between them. The CDR3 region is CASSLKTGSYTF. DNA for the CDR3: TGCGCCAGCAGCTTGAAAACAGGAAGCTACACCTTC.

The rearrangement uses TRBV7-9 and TRBJ1-4; 7 nucleotides line up with TRBD1. The CDR3 covers 14 residues. Germline CDR1 SEHNR, CDR2 FQNEAQ (reference sequence). The ends lost 5 bases at V and 2 bases at J; junction bases unmatched: 2. The CDR3 DNA sequence: TGTGCCAGCAGCCCGGGACAGACTAATGAAAAACTGTTTTTT. Its protein is CASSPGQTNEKLFF.

J is TRBJ1-1 and V is TRBV12-3 or TRBV12-4, with D unclear. With 6 bases removed from V and 7 bases from J, the gap between germline ends came to 9 bases. The CDR3 is 11 residues long. The CDR3 DNA reads as TGTGCCAGCAGCCGAATATTTGAAGCTTTCTTT. It is translated as CASSRIFEAFF.

This clonotype occurred a few times. The chain employs TRBV4-2 and TRBJ2-1; 10 positions match TRBD1. Trimming removed 2 bases from V and 5 bases from J; junction bases left unmatched: 6. Per germline, CDR1 LGHNA and CDR2 YNFKEQ. CDR3 length: 16 amino acids. DNA for the CDR3: TGTGCCAGCAGCCAACCCACCGGGACAGGGGACAATGAGCAGTTCTTC. Translation: CASSQPTGTGDNEQFF.

This chain joins TRBV3-1 and TRBJ2-7; TRBD2 agrees at 9 bases. The trim removed 2 bases at V and 0 bases at J, leaving 5 bases unmatched. There are 16 residues in the CDR3. CDR1 and CDR2 from the germline V gene are LGHDT and YNNKEL (reference sequence). The CDR3 DNA follows: TGTGCCAGCAGCCAACTGACTAGCGGAAGCTCCTACGAGCAGTACTTC. It specifies CASSQLTSGSSYEQYF.

This sequence joins TRBV30 and TRBJ2-5; the match to TRBD1 covers 9 bases. CDR1 is GTSNPN and CDR2 is SVGIG in the germline V gene (reference sequence). The junction had 5 bases not matched to a gene; V was cut back by 8 bases and J by 1 base. The CDR3 consists of 13 residues. The CDR3 DNA reads as TGTGCCACAGGACAGGGGCCCCAAGAGACCCAGTACTTC. It encodes CATGQGPQETQYF.

The rearrangement uses TRBV29-1 and TRBJ2-1; a possible D gene is TRBD1 (5 bases). This CDR3 spans 13 amino acids. The V gene lost 3 bases and the J gene lost 6 bases, with 12 bases spanning the gap. Germline V gene lookup returns CDR1 SQVTM and CDR2 ANQGSEA. The DNA for the CDR3 is TGCAGCGTTGAGGGGCCGCTTGTCAATGAGCAGTTCTTC. This translates into CSVEGPLVNEQFF.

In its sample, this clonotype was seen a few times. The V gene is TRBV20-1, the J gene TRBJ2-7; TRBD2 might be the D (6 bases). CDR1 is DFQATT, CDR2 SNEGSKA, per germline (reference sequence). Between the trimmed V and J ends, which lost 5 bases and 1 base, there was a span of 12 bases. The CDR3 sequence is 13 residues long. In DNA, the CDR3 is TGCAGTGCTCCCAGGACTACGTCCTACGAGCAGTACTTC. This sequence encodes CSAPRTTSYEQYF.

This clonotype was counted between two and nine times. The chain links TRBV6-6 to TRBJ2-2; 8 bases are a match to TRBD2. Trimming took 6 bases from V and 6 from J; bases not matched to a gene: 15. This CDR3 is built from 17 residues. CDR1 and CDR2 (germline): MNHNY, SVGAGI (reference sequence). CDR3 region: CASSPQQAGVVAGELFF. The CDR3 DNA sequence: TGTGCCAGCAGCCCCCAACAAGCGGGAGTAGTCGCCGGGGAGCTGTTTTTT.

This clonotype was counted many times. The chain has TRBV5-5 and TRBJ2-5; D ambiguous. Trimming stripped 4 bases from V and 0 bases from J, with 1 base between. This CDR3 region has 11 residues. Germline values: CDR1 SGHKS, CDR2 YYEKEE (reference sequence). The CDR3 coding sequence is TGTGCCAGCAGCAACCAAGAGACCCAGTACTTC. The encoded protein is CASSNQETQYF.

In this sample, this clonotype turned up many times. This chain joins TRBV29-1 and TRBJ2-1; 14 positions agree with TRBD2. Germline trimming cut 6 bases from V and 9 bases from J; bases unmatched to any gene: 13. Germline CDR1 is SQVTM and CDR2 is ANQGSEA. This CDR3 is built from 16 residues. Here the CDR3 DNA reads TGCAGCGTCGATCTAACCGGGACTAGCGGGAGAGCTGAGCAGTTCTTC. Translation gives CSVDLTGTSGRAEQFF.

The chain is built from TRBV6-5 and TRBJ2-1, with unresolved D. The germline V gene encodes CDR1 MNHEY and CDR2 SVGAGI. The CDR3 is 13 residues long. V was pared by 0 bases and J by 10 bases, with 10 bases between. The CDR3 loop reads CASSYSTIAEQFF. The CDR3 DNA sequence: TGTGCCAGCAGTTACTCAACGATCGCGGAGCAGTTCTTC.

The chain recombines TRBV7-9 with TRBJ2-5; D might be TRBD2 (6 bases). The CDR3 runs to 14 residues. The V gene's germline CDR1 is SEHNR and CDR2 FQNEAQ (reference sequence). The ends were cut back, 11 bases at V and 0 bases at J, with 16 bases in the middle. CDR3 residues: CASLGGTHQETQYF. Here the CDR3 DNA reads TGTGCCTCCCTGGGCGGGACCCACCAAGAGACCCAGTACTTC.

V is TRBV7-3 and J is TRBJ2-1; a weak D match, TRBD1 (6 bases). Looked up from germline, CDR1 is SGHTA and CDR2 is FQGTGA. This CDR3 spans 15 amino acids. V dropped 4 bases and J dropped 2 bases, with 12 bases sitting between them. As DNA, the CDR3 is TGTGCCAGCAGCTCTGGACAGACTCCCTACAATGAGCAGTTCTTC. Translation: CASSSGQTPYNEQFF.

The rearrangement links TRBV7-8 to TRBJ1-5, with D hard to call. Germline V gives CDR1 SGHVS, CDR2 FQNEAQ. Trimming pared 6 bases from V and 3 bases from J, leaving 9 bases between. This CDR3 contains 13 residues. CDR3 amino acids: CASSIRANQPQHF. The CDR3 nucleotides read TGTGCCAGCAGTATCCGGGCCAATCAGCCCCAGCATTTT.

The chain links TRBV29-1 to TRBJ1-1; TRBD1 might be the D (5 bases). The CDR3 length is 16 residues. V was trimmed by 1 base and J by 1 base, leaving 16 bases between them. Per germline, CDR1 SQVTM and CDR2 ANQGSEA. CDR3 region: CSVEGNRGRGNTEAFF. DNA for the CDR3: TGCAGCGTTGAAGGTAACCGGGGGAGAGGGAACACTGAAGCTTTCTTT.

The CDR3 is CSARTGGQETQYF. In DNA form, the CDR3 reads TGCAGTGCAAGGACAGGGGGCCAAGAGACCCAGTACTTC. This chain uses TRBV20-1 with TRBJ2-5; TRBD1 matches at 10 bases. Germline V gene sequence: CDR1 DFQATT, CDR2 SNEGSKA (reference sequence). V lost 6 bases to trimming and J lost 1 base; unmatched junction nucleotides: 2. The CDR3 covers 13 residues.

This clonotype was counted at least ten times. J is TRBJ1-4 and V is TRBV4-2; D is undetermined. The CDR3 has 15 amino acids. Deletions cut 0 bases from V and 4 bases from J, with 9 bases between. Germline CDR1 is LGHNA and CDR2 is YNFKEQ. This CDR3 is CASSQDITDNEKLFF. The CDR3 bases are TGTGCCAGCAGCCAAGATATAACAGATAATGAAAAACTGTTTTTT.

This clonotype was observed at least ten times. The chain couples TRBV20-1 to TRBJ1-4, with D hard to call. Per the germline V gene, CDR1 is DFQATT and CDR2 is SNEGSKA (reference sequence). The CDR3 spans 13 residues. V gave up 6 bases and J gave up 0 bases, with 8 bases separating them. Here the CDR3 DNA reads TGCAGTGCCGCGCAGGCAACTAATGAAAAACTGTTTTTT. The encoded protein is CSAAQATNEKLFF.

The sample holds a few counts of this clonotype. The V and J genes are TRBV10-3 and TRBJ2-3; the match to TRBD2 covers 12 bases. Germline V gene data show CDR1 as ENHRY and CDR2 as SYGVKD. With V trimmed by 4 bases and J by 0 bases, 2 bases remained unmatched. The CDR3 is 16 residues long. In DNA form, the CDR3 reads TGTGCCATCAGTGGGGGACTAGCGGGTAGCACAGATACGCAGTATTTT. It encodes CAISGGLAGSTDTQYF.

The chain has TRBV29-1 and TRBJ1-1, with a tentative D call TRBD1 (6 bases). The CDR3 length is 16 residues. The V end was cut by 5 bases, the J end by 4 bases, with 23 bases between. Germline V CDR1 and CDR2: SQVTM, ANQGSEA. The CDR3 DNA reads TGCAGCGTTAACCGGGACAACCGGAAAAAGGGCACTGAAGCTTTCTTT. Amino acids: CSVNRDNRKKGTEAFF.

This clonotype was observed a handful of times. This chain joins TRBV2 and TRBJ2-3; the match to TRBD2 covers 7 bases. This CDR3 spans 15 amino acids. Germline CDR1 SNHLY, CDR2 FYNNEI. Germline trimming cut 5 bases from V and 5 bases from J; bases unmatched to any gene: 10. The CDR3 here is CASSPPPAGIDTQYF. The CDR3, as DNA: TGTGCCAGCAGTCCGCCTCCAGCGGGAATAGATACGCAGTATTTT. Together with reference TRBV2 and TRBJ2-3, the CDR3 gives the full variable domain: EPEVTQTPSHQVTQMGQEVILRCVPISNHLYFYWYRQILGQKVEFLVSFYNNEISEKSEIFDDQFSVERPDGSNFTLKIRSTKLEDSAMYFCASSPPPAGIDTQYFGPGTRLTVL.